The following is a T cell receptor (beta chain) sequence with its context. Its antigen is still unknown. This entry is derived from a study of T-cell memory formation after mild COVID-19. Study-level information: TCR clusters showed largely donor specificity.

The study's findings and limits: CD4+ clones that contracted lay mainly in CM and EM; CD8+ ones lay in EMRA. Pre-infection memory harbored some responding clones, suggesting cross-reactive memory joined. Clones contracting day 15 to 85 were balanced CD4/CD8; later expanders leaned CD4+.

The CDR3 spans 16 residues. V lost 3 bases and J lost 1, with 15 bases in between. Via MiXCR, TCRdb re-called the 5' RACE reads, giving one row per CDR3 protein. The sample lists around 250,000 distinct CDR3 sequences; about a sixth were seen once. The sequenced material came from PBMCs or a T cell subset sorted from them (not recorded which). The receptor was derived from a man between 18 and 29 years old who had mild COVID-19 (a few samples of this study predate the infection). Cell type and time point are not known. The chain links TRBV12-3 or TRBV12-4 to TRBJ1-1, with a tentative D call TRBD1 (5 bases). CDR3 bases: TGTGCCAGCAGTTTCGGTTGGGGGAGCGGGAACACTGAAGCTTTCTTT. Protein sequence: CASSFGWGSGNTEAFF.